The 31 T cell receptor beta chains below all came from one sample that was sequenced in a study of blood T cells in healthy people across ages. The use of a sample-barcoded 5' primer and a J-beta primer mix characterized a second PCR of about 6 to 11 cycles. TCRdb ran MiXCR on the 5' RACE reads and lists one entry per CDR3 protein. Of 600,000 or so distinct CDR3 sequences listed, roughly 48% are singletons. The sample consisted of blood. The receptors derive from a man at least 80 years old in good health.

Comments on this clonotype: A much larger clone differs by one base, so this may be a read error. The chain carries TRBV7-9 and TRBJ2-1, with 7 positions matching TRBD2. In germline, CDR1 is SEHNR, CDR2 FQNEAQ (reference sequence). CDR3 size: 16 residues. In nucleotides, the CDR3 is TGTGCCTGCAGCCCAACAGGAGAAAGCGGGATGGGGGAGCAGTTCTTC. This encodes CACSPTGESGMGEQFF. Full variable domain (missing parts from reference TRBV7-9 and TRBJ2-1): DTGVSQNPRHKITKRGQNVTFRCDPISEHNRLYWYRQTLGQGPEFLTYFQNEAQLEKSRLLSDRFSAERPKGSFSTLEIQRTEQGDSAMYLCACSPTGESGMGEQFFGPGTRLTVL.

There are many counts of this clonotype. The junction does not match germline at one end; this may be a read error. The chain employs TRBV5-1 and TRBJ2-7, with D possibly being TRBD1 or TRBD2 (5 bases each). Germline lookup yields CDR1 SGHRS and CDR2 YFSETQ. CDR3 length: 15 amino acids. The CDR3 DNA reads TGTGCCAGCAGTTTAAGGCAGGGAGCCTCCTACGAGCAGTACTTC. Translating gives CASSLRQGASYEQYF.

This clonotype was counted only a few times. The chain carries TRBV30 and TRBJ2-7, with D maybe TRBD2 (5 bases). From germline, CDR1 is GTSNPN and CDR2 SVGIG (reference sequence). Trimming stripped 4 bases from V and 0 bases from J, with 10 bases between. This CDR3 has 13 residues. The CDR3 DNA is TGTGCCTGGATGGTCACTAGCTCCTACGAGCAGTACTTC. This translates into CAWMVTSSYEQYF.

Regarding this clonotype: It may be a read error: a sequence one base away is much more abundant. The V and J genes are TRBV6-1 and TRBJ2-1, with TRBD2 identical over 9 bases. TRBJ2-7 explains the end of the DNA better; the J call may be wrong. CDR1 is MNHNS, CDR2 SASEGT, per germline. CDR3 size: 17 residues. This CDR3 is CASRGASGASSYNEQYF. The DNA for the CDR3 is TGTGCCAGCAGAGGGGCTAGCGGGGCAAGCTCCTACAATGAGCAGTACTTC.

This sequence joins TRBV20-1 and TRBJ2-1, with TRBD2 identical over 13 bases. Per the germline V gene, CDR1 is DFQATT and CDR2 is SNEGSKA (reference sequence). V shed 4 bases, J shed 0 bases, and the junction held 3 bases outside the gene matches. The CDR3 length is 16 residues. CDR3 DNA: TGCAGTGCTACCAGGACTAGCGGGAGCTCCTACAATGAGCAGTTCTTC. Translating it yields CSATRTSGSSYNEQFF.

This clonotype occurred a few times. The chain links TRBV12-3 or TRBV12-4 to TRBJ2-5, with D uncertain. Deletions cut 6 bases from V and 3 bases from J, with 11 bases between. The length of the CDR3 is 13 residues. The CDR3 DNA reads as TGTGCCAGCAGCCCCAACTTCAAAGAGACCCAGTACTTC. Its protein is CASSPNFKETQYF.

This clonotype was detected only a few times. This rearrangement joins TRBV6-2 or TRBV6-3 to TRBJ1-1; possibly TRBD1 for D (6 bases). Trimming cost V 7 bases and J 10 bases, with 22 bases left between them. Per germline, CDR1 MNHEY and CDR2 SVGEGT. The CDR3 spans 14 residues. The CDR3, as DNA: TGTGCCAGCATTAACACAGGGATCCCCCGAGGAGCTTTCTTT. This encodes CASINTGIPRGAFF.

This sequence joins TRBV20-1 and TRBJ2-7; 8 positions agree with TRBD1. V gave up 3 bases and J gave up 2 bases; unmatched junction bases: 12. CDR3 length equals 16 residues. Per the germline V gene, CDR1 is DFQATT and CDR2 is SNEGSKA (reference sequence). The DNA for the CDR3 is TGCAGTGCTAGGGGGGCCGGGACAGGTGCTACCTACGAGCAGTACTTC. Translated: CSARGAGTGATYEQYF.

The count of this clonotype is one. A read error may produce the germline difference seen at one junction end. The V gene is TRBV7-2, the J gene TRBJ2-3; D gene uncertain. Per the germline V gene, CDR1 is SGHTA and CDR2 is FQGNSA. This CDR3 is built from 15 residues. CDR3 bases: TGTGCCAGCGGCTTAACGGATTCCCGCACAGATACGCAGTATTTT. This translates into CASGLTDSRTDTQYF.

With respect to this clonotype: At one of its ends the junction is not consistent with the germline gene, which may arise from a read error. V and J are TRBV6-2 or TRBV6-3 and TRBJ2-1; TRBD2 agrees at 9 bases. This CDR3 is 15 amino acids long. The germline V gene has CDR1 MNHEY and CDR2 SVGEGT. CDR3 sequence reads: CASRPRSSGSHEQFF. In nucleotides, the CDR3 is TGCGCCAGCAGACCCCGGAGTAGCGGGAGCCATGAGCAGTTCTTC.

This sequence joins TRBV5-1 and TRBJ2-5, with 8 bases identical to TRBD2. The CDR3 loop spans 15 amino acids. Germline CDR1 and CDR2: SGHRS and YFSETQ. The trim removed 6 bases at V and 5 bases at J, leaving 12 bases unmatched. CDR3 nucleotide sequence: TGCGCCAGCACCCCGGCAGCGGGGGTAGGGGAGACCCAGTACTTC. Translation: CASTPAAGVGETQYF.

V and J are TRBV4-1 and TRBJ2-3; D assignment may be TRBD1 or TRBD2 (5 bases each). The V gene lost 2 bases and the J gene lost 0 bases, with 15 bases spanning the gap. Germline lookup yields CDR1 MGHRA and CDR2 YSYEKL. The CDR3 covers 17 residues. The CDR3 region is CASSQPGTGFSTDTQYF. The CDR3 nucleotides are TGCGCCAGCAGCCAACCTGGGACCGGCTTTAGCACAGATACGCAGTATTTT.

The chain links TRBV10-3 to TRBJ2-3, with D unclear. The length of the CDR3 is 13 residues. V was clipped by 4 bases and J by 0 bases, with 5 bases between them. The germline CDR1 and CDR2 sequences are ENHRY and SYGVKD. CDR3 sequence reads: CAISGGSTDTQYF. The CDR3 DNA reads as TGTGCCATCAGTGGAGGCAGCACAGATACGCAGTATTTT.

This clonotype has a handful of counts. The V call is TRBV20-1, the J call TRBJ2-5; D perhaps matches TRBD1 (5 bases). The CDR3 consists of 14 residues. Germline values: CDR1 DFQATT, CDR2 SNEGSKA (reference sequence). V was pared by 5 bases and J by 1 base, with 14 bases between. CDR3 bases: TGCAGTGCTTTAGCACCAAGGGGCCAAGAGACCCAGTACTTC. Protein product: CSALAPRGQETQYF.

CDR3 bases: TGTGCCACACAGGGAGGGCACAAAGATACGCAGTATTTT. As protein: CATQGGHKDTQYF. V and J are TRBV10-3 and TRBJ2-3, with a weak D call TRBD2 (7 bases). CDR3 length: 13 residues. The V gene lost 10 bases and the J gene lost 5 bases, with 16 bases spanning the gap. Germline values: CDR1 ENHRY, CDR2 SYGVKD.

The rearrangement uses TRBV11-1 and TRBJ2-7; no firm D call. CDR3 length equals 15 residues. Germline CDR1 reads SGHAT; CDR2 reads FQDESV (reference sequence). V dropped 5 bases and J dropped 1 base, with 15 bases sitting between them. The CDR3 DNA is TGTGCCAGCAGCCAAAGCCAAGGTAGTTCCTACGAGCAGTACTTC. Encoded protein: CASSQSQGSSYEQYF.

Points on this clonotype: The conserved phenylalanine or tryptophan normally closing the CDR3 is absent here, so this likely arose from a read error. The J gene is TRBJ2-3, the V gene TRBV27; 9 nucleotides align to TRBD1. The germline V gene encodes CDR1 MNHEY and CDR2 SMNVEV (reference sequence). J lost 2 bases, V lost 4 bases, and 7 bases had no gene match. The CDR3 covers 16 residues. CDR3 sequence: CASSSGQGIPTDTQYV. CDR3 coding DNA: TGTGCCAGCAGTTCCGGACAGGGGATCCCCACAGATACGCAGTATGTT.

The chain has TRBV6-5 and TRBJ1-1, with 7 positions matching TRBD1. Germline CDR1 and CDR2: MNHEY and SVGAGI. This CDR3 contains 14 residues. V was clipped by 6 bases and J by 1 base; unmatched bases: 5. CDR3 DNA: TGTGCCAGCAGACGACAGGGAGGGAACACTGAAGCTTTCTTT. This gives the protein CASRRQGGNTEAFF.

A word on this clonotype: The junction and the germline gene differ at one end; a read error may be behind it. The J gene is TRBJ2-3, the V gene TRBV12-3 or TRBV12-4; D is uncertain. The CDR3 sequence is 11 residues long. CDR3 protein: CARIRTDAQYF. CDR3 nucleotide sequence: TGTGCCAGAATACGCACAGATGCGCAGTATTTT.

V gene TRBV11-2 combines with J gene TRBJ1-1; D remains unclear. The CDR3 has 13 amino acids. Germline CDR1 and CDR2: SGHAT and FQNNGV. Between the trimmed V and J ends, which lost 3 bases and 6 bases, there was a span of 11 bases. The CDR3 DNA follows: TGTGCCAGCAGCTTTCACCGGGTCGCTGAAGCTTTCTTT. Its translation is CASSFHRVAEAFF.

This sequence joins TRBV15 and TRBJ1-4, with D unresolved. Germline-derived CDR1 and CDR2 are LNHNV and YYDKDF (reference sequence). Deletions cut 0 bases from V and 8 bases from J, with 10 bases between. The CDR3 spans 14 residues. For the CDR3, the DNA is TGTGCCACCAGCAGAGAGAGGGCTGAGGAAAAACTGTTTTTT. Translated, it gives CATSRERAEEKLFF.

The rearrangement links TRBV3-1 to TRBJ1-5, with D maybe TRBD1 (5 bases). Trimming left V 4 bases short and J 3 bases short, with 13 bases between. Germline V gene data show CDR1 as LGHDT and CDR2 as YNNKEL (reference sequence). The CDR3 consists of 15 residues. The CDR3 reads CASSPSEGANQPQHF. CDR3 bases: TGTGCCAGCAGCCCCTCCGAAGGGGCCAATCAGCCCCAGCATTTT. Together with reference TRBV3-1 and TRBJ1-5, the CDR3 gives the full variable domain: DTAVSQTPKYLVTQMGNDKSIKCEQNLGHDTMYWYKQDSKKFLKIMFSYNNKELIINETVPNRFSPKSPDKAHLNLHINSLELGDSAVYFCASSPSEGANQPQHFGDGTRLSIL.

The chain links TRBV5-5 to TRBJ2-7; TRBD1 or TRBD2 may be the D gene (5 bases each). This CDR3 is 15 amino acids long. CDR1 SGHKS and CDR2 YYEKEE come from the germline V gene (reference sequence). V was cut by 2 bases and J by 2 bases, with 14 bases left in between. Written as DNA, the CDR3 is TGTGCCAGCAGCTTCCGGGACGGCCGAGCCTACGAGCAGTACTTC. It is translated as CASSFRDGRAYEQYF.

CDR3 sequence: CASSVGLAGAGETQYF. CDR3 in DNA: TGTGCCAGCAGCGTCGGACTAGCGGGAGCTGGGGAGACCCAGTACTTC. The gene calls are TRBV9 and TRBJ2-7; 13 bases align to TRBD2. Near its end, the DNA agrees better with TRBJ2-5, so the J call may be wrong. Germline V gene sequence: CDR1 SGDLS, CDR2 YYNGEE. The CDR3 spans 16 residues.

The rearrangement joins TRBV7-2 to TRBJ2-6; D is tentatively TRBD1 or TRBD2 (5 bases each). The germline V and J ends were trimmed by 4 bases and 0 bases, with 16 bases remaining between them. The CDR3 spans 18 residues. CDR1 and CDR2 from the germline V gene are SGHTA and FQGNSA. CDR3: CASSYRGPTSSGANVLTF. Here the CDR3 DNA reads TGTGCCAGCAGCTATAGGGGACCGACGAGCTCTGGGGCCAACGTCCTGACTTTC.

The chain carries TRBV27 and TRBJ2-4; D might be TRBD1 (6 bases). Between the trimmed V and J ends, which lost 5 bases and 9 bases, there was a span of 20 bases. The length of the CDR3 is 15 residues. Germline assignment: CDR1 MNHEY and CDR2 SMNVEV (reference sequence). The CDR3 reads CASSLQGSLTSIQYF. The CDR3 DNA is TGTGCCAGCAGTCTACAGGGAAGTTTGACCAGCATTCAGTACTTC.

Comment on this clonotype: A junction end diverges from the germline sequence, so it may reflect a read error. The chain has TRBV20-1 and TRBJ2-7; TRBD1 or TRBD2 may be the D gene (7 bases each). Germline V gene lookup returns CDR1 DFQATT and CDR2 SNEGSKA (reference sequence). This CDR3 has 13 residues. DNA of the CDR3: TGCGGTGCTAGGGGGGGACAGCCCTACGAGCAGTACTTC. As protein: CGARGGQPYEQYF.

The chain uses TRBV6-5 and TRBJ2-1; 10 nucleotides align to TRBD1. Germline V gene sequence: CDR1 MNHEY, CDR2 SVGAGI. V was pared by 5 bases and J by 7 bases, with 5 bases of the junction left unmatched. This CDR3 is 14 amino acids long. CDR3 nucleotides: TGTGCCAGCAGTGACGGGACAGGGGAGAATGAGCAGTTCTTC. Translation gives CASSDGTGENEQFF.

The CDR3 protein is CASSLLSGNGEQFF. The CDR3 bases are TGTGCCAGCAGTTTACTATCAGGGAATGGGGAGCAGTTCTTC. The chain combines TRBV27 with TRBJ2-1; D may be TRBD1 (5 bases). This CDR3 is 14 amino acids long. V shed 2 bases and J shed 10 bases, with 15 bases lying between them. Germline CDR1 reads MNHEY; CDR2 reads SMNVEV (reference sequence).

Worth noting for this clonotype: The junction does not match germline at one end; this may be a read error. This chain joins TRBV9 and TRBJ1-4; no definite D call. From germline, CDR1 is SGDLS and CDR2 YYNGEE. This CDR3 has 14 residues. The CDR3 nucleotides read TGTGCCGGCAGCGTAGGAGGGTATGAACGAAAACTGTTTTTT. Encoded protein: CAGSVGGYERKLFF.

In the case of this clonotype: The junction does not match germline at one end; this may be a read error. The chain couples TRBV29-1 to TRBJ2-5; D unresolved. CDR3 length equals 16 residues. Germline V gives CDR1 SQVTM, CDR2 ANQGSEA. CDR3 in amino acids: CSVKDFRAGVQETQYF. As DNA, the CDR3 is TGCAGCGTTAAAGACTTTCGGGCAGGCGTCCAAGAGACCCAGTACTTC. The full variable domain, with the rest looked up from reference TRBV29-1 and TRBJ2-5, is SAVISQKPSRDICQRGTSLTIQCQVDSQVTMMFWYRQQPGQSLTLIATANQGSEATYESGFVIDKFPISRPNLTFSTLTVSNMSPEDSSIYLCSVKDFRAGVQETQYFGPGTRLLVL.